Described below is a single T cell receptor beta chain sequence and its context. This record belongs to a study of blood T cell repertoires in COVID-19. CDR3 length: 14 amino acids. Germline values: CDR1 MNHEY, CDR2 SVGAGI. The ends were cut back, 7 bases at V and 1 base at J, with 13 bases in the middle. The repertoire was sequenced with immunoSEQ multiplex PCR; TCRdb's copy has only in-frame clones and lacks some. The data show roughly 15,000 clones, roughly nine tenths seen once. The clonotype was recovered from a human donor in a cohort sampled during active COVID-19. Sequenced sample: peripheral blood. V gene TRBV6-5 combines with J gene TRBJ1-1, with D perhaps matching TRBD1 (6 bases). The CDR3 spells CASTTSDRNTEAFF. CDR3 bases: TGTGCCAGCACTACATCGGACAGGAACACTGAAGCTTTCTTT.